This section outlines one T cell receptor beta chain sequence together with its context. Its antigen is as yet unknown. It was with 60 Vbeta and 13 Jbeta primers that the PCR ran. Assay: immunoSEQ multiplex PCR; the TCRdb copy retains only in-frame clones and omits some. The sample consists of about 180,000 clones, 84% of them appearing once. The sample originates from a study of cytomegalovirus exposure and HLA in healthy donors. Study summary: For the approximately 400 genotyped donors, 75% to 90% fell within the Caucasian-associated ancestry cluster.

Overall study results and limits: Later analysis associated a missense DCLRE1C variant with TCR beta V- and J-gene trimming.

The CDR3 is 15 amino acids. Germline V gene lookup returns CDR1 SNHLY and CDR2 FYNNEI. V dropped 6 bases and J dropped 3; count of bases not matched to a gene: 5. Each donor was healthy, and each was a bone marrow donor. The J gene is TRBJ2-2, the V gene TRBV2; 9 bases agree with TRBD1. The sample was PBMCs. The clonotype comes from a girl aged 2-9 years in good health and CMV-seropositive. CDR3 protein: CASSVDRGDTGELFF. The DNA for the CDR3 is TGTGCCAGCAGCGTAGACAGGGGGGACACCGGGGAGCTGTTTTTT.